Shown below are 21 T cell receptor beta chains from a single sample sequenced in a study of T cell responses to AZD1222 COVID-19 vaccine. Using immunoSEQ multiplex PCR, the repertoire was profiled, and TCRdb retains in-frame clones only, with some absent. Of 150,000 to 200,000 clones listed, around 90% are singletons. The sequences come from peripheral blood, collected 28 days after the second AZD1222 dose. These receptors all come from an adult who received the AZD1222 COVID-19 vaccine.

The chain carries TRBV7-2 and TRBJ2-1, with a possible D match to TRBD2 (7 bases). V was clipped by 6 bases and J by 5 bases, with 11 bases between them. The CDR3 runs to 13 residues. The germline CDR1 and CDR2 sequences are SGHTA and FQGNSA. The CDR3 bases are TGTGCCAGCAGGGGGAGGGGGAACAATGAGCAGTTCTTC. This translates into CASRGRGNNEQFF.

The V gene is TRBV5-1, the J gene TRBJ1-1; D may be TRBD1 (6 bases). V gave up 0 bases and J gave up 1 base, with 10 bases separating them. From germline, CDR1 is SGHRS and CDR2 YFSETQ. This CDR3 is built from 15 residues. The chain's CDR3 is CASSLAQTGNTEAFF. In DNA, the CDR3 is TGCGCCAGCAGCTTGGCCCAGACAGGGAACACTGAAGCTTTCTTT.

This sequence joins TRBV3-1 (or the pseudogene TRBV3-2) and TRBJ2-2; D remains unclear. V lost 5 bases and J lost 1, with 11 bases in between. The length of the CDR3 is 15 residues. Germline CDR1 LGHDT, CDR2 YNNKEL (reference sequence). CDR3 loop: CASSSLALNTGELFF. CDR3 DNA sequence: TGTGCCAGCAGCTCACTCGCACTGAACACCGGGGAGCTGTTTTTT.

V gene TRBV18 combines with J gene TRBJ1-4; D possibly corresponds to TRBD1 (5 bases). Per germline, CDR1 KGHSH and CDR2 LQKENI. With 0 bases removed from V and 7 bases from J, the gap between germline ends came to 18 bases. There are 17 residues in the CDR3. The CDR3 DNA reads as TGTGCCAGCTCACCACCGGCCCAAGGGGCCGGCGGTGAAAAACTGTTTTTT. Its translation: CASSPPAQGAGGEKLFF.

V gene TRBV9 combines with J gene TRBJ1-1; D is undetermined. CDR1 is SGDLS and CDR2 is YYNGEE in the germline V gene. V was clipped by 0 bases and J by 4 bases, with 10 bases between them. The CDR3 contains 14 residues. CDR3 sequence reads: CASSVDSRGTEAFF. The CDR3, as DNA: TGTGCCAGCAGCGTAGATTCCCGAGGCACTGAAGCTTTCTTT.

The chain recombines TRBV18 with TRBJ2-7; 8 positions agree with TRBD1. Per germline, CDR1 KGHSH and CDR2 LQKENI. V shed 6 bases and J 5 bases; nucleotides not matched to a gene: 6. The CDR3 is 13 amino acids. The CDR3 loop reads CASSGQGSNEQYF. The CDR3 DNA follows: TGTGCCAGCTCCGGACAGGGTTCCAACGAGCAGTACTTC.

The V and J genes are TRBV30 and TRBJ2-1, with D uncertain. Per the germline V gene, CDR1 is GTSNPN and CDR2 is SVGIG (reference sequence). The V and J ends lost 5 bases and 7 bases respectively, with 9 bases between them. This CDR3 is built from 11 residues. This CDR3 reads CAWGLRNEQFF. DNA of the CDR3: TGTGCCTGGGGTCTCCGAAATGAGCAGTTCTTC.

This clone turned up a few times. The chain links TRBV11-2 to TRBJ2-2, with no clear D. There are 18 residues in the CDR3. Germline values: CDR1 SGHAT, CDR2 FQNNGV. The V end lost 4 bases, the J end lost 6 bases, and 24 bases lay between the germline ends. CDR3 residues: CASSSPPGSSPVPGELFF. CDR3 sequence (DNA): TGTGCCAGCAGCTCCCCCCCGGGTAGCTCACCGGTACCCGGGGAGCTGTTTTTT.

The rearrangement uses TRBV9 and TRBJ2-1; the match to TRBD2 covers 12 bases. CDR3 size: 17 residues. The trim removed 0 bases at V and 3 bases at J, leaving 4 bases unmatched. The germline V gene encodes CDR1 SGDLS and CDR2 YYNGEE. DNA of the CDR3: TGTGCCAGCAGCGTAGGCCTAGCGGGAGGGGGCTACAATGAGCAGTTCTTC. Translating it yields CASSVGLAGGGYNEQFF.

The chain has TRBV7-8 and TRBJ2-1; no definite D call. In germline, CDR1 is SGHVS, CDR2 FQNEAQ. The V and J ends lost 7 bases and 0 bases respectively, with 13 bases between them. The CDR3 is 15 amino acids. The CDR3 loop is CASNPGGYSYNEQFF. CDR3 bases: TGTGCCAGCAACCCCGGCGGCTACTCCTACAATGAGCAGTTCTTC.

V is TRBV19 and J is TRBJ2-5, with D maybe TRBD1 (6 bases). From germline, CDR1 is LNHDA and CDR2 SQIVND (reference sequence). V lost 2 bases, J lost 5 bases, and 15 bases lay in between. The CDR3 loop spans 15 amino acids. Here the CDR3 reads CASSINRAAGETQYF. The CDR3 DNA reads as TGTGCCAGTAGTATAAACAGGGCTGCGGGCGAGACCCAGTACTTC.

This chain joins TRBV6-1 and TRBJ2-3; TRBD1 matches 9 bases. Germline V CDR1 and CDR2: MNHNS, SASEGT. The CDR3 has 17 amino acids. Trimming at V came to 2 bases and at J to 0 bases, leaving 6 bases not matched to a gene. The CDR3 is CASSERGTGLSTDTQYF. CDR3 sequence (DNA): TGTGCCAGCAGTGAAAGGGGGACAGGGCTTAGCACAGATACGCAGTATTTT.

A few counts support this clone. The chain joins TRBV21-1 to TRBJ2-7; TRBD2, as called in the table, went unchecked against the DNA. TRBV21-1 has pseudogene status. There are 16 residues in the CDR3. CDR3 bases: TGTGCCAGCAGCAAAAAAGGGGGGGATAGTACCTACGAGCAGTACTTC. Translated: CASSKKGGDSTYEQYF.

The CDR3 sequence: CASIESGRFNNEQFF. The CDR3 bases are TGTGCCAGCATAGAAAGCGGGAGGTTCAACAATGAGCAGTTCTTC. V is TRBV28 and J is TRBJ2-1; 9 bases match TRBD2. The CDR3 is made up of 15 amino acids. The germline CDR1 and CDR2 sequences are MDHEN and SYDVKM. Trimming removed 7 bases from V and 5 bases from J; junction bases left unmatched: 9.

V is TRBV28 and J is TRBJ1-1, with D possibly being TRBD1 (5 bases). Trimming pared 6 bases from V and 7 bases from J, leaving 12 bases between. Germline assignment: CDR1 MDHEN and CDR2 SYDVKM. This CDR3 spans 12 amino acids. The CDR3 reads CASSSRQIEAFF. CDR3 sequence (DNA): TGTGCCAGCAGCTCTAGACAGATTGAAGCTTTCTTT.

The chain joins TRBV3-1 (or the pseudogene TRBV3-2) to TRBJ2-1; possible D gene TRBD2, 6 bases. The V and J ends lost 3 bases and 10 bases respectively, with 16 bases between them. Germline CDR1 is LGHDT and CDR2 is YNNKEL (reference sequence). The CDR3 has 14 amino acids. CDR3 in amino acids: CASSQMSGGAEQFF. The CDR3 DNA is TGTGCCAGCAGCCAGATGTCGGGCGGGGCCGAGCAGTTCTTC.

In nucleotides, the CDR3 is TGTGCCATCTTGCAGGGGATGGGTCAGCCCCAGCATTTT. It codes for CAILQGMGQPQHF. The genes are TRBV10-3 and TRBJ1-5; weak D call: TRBD1 (6 bases). This CDR3 spans 13 amino acids. The germline V and J ends were trimmed by 8 bases and 6 bases, with 14 bases remaining between them. Germline lookup yields CDR1 ENHRY and CDR2 SYGVKD.

This chain uses TRBV6-5 with TRBJ2-7, with D possibly being TRBD1 (6 bases). Germline values: CDR1 MNHEY, CDR2 SVGAGI. V was trimmed by 8 bases and J by 3 bases, leaving 20 bases between them. This CDR3 is built from 15 residues. The CDR3: CASATPSQGSYEQYF. CDR3 DNA sequence: TGTGCCAGCGCCACTCCGTCACAGGGCAGCTACGAGCAGTACTTC.

This clone was observed a handful of times. The V call is TRBV6-6, the J call TRBJ1-1, with 9 bases lining up with TRBD1. V lost 7 bases and J lost 11; bases outside the gene matches: 8. CDR1 MNHNY and CDR2 SVGAGI come from the germline V gene (reference sequence). This CDR3 has 12 residues. The CDR3 bases are TGTGCCAGCATTCCTGGGACAGGGTCTGCTTTCTTT. Translating gives CASIPGTGSAFF.

This chain uses TRBV27 with TRBJ2-7; 10 positions match TRBD2. The junction had 6 bases not matched to a gene; V was cut back by 2 bases and J by 2 bases. CDR1 MNHEY and CDR2 SMNVEV come from the germline V gene (reference sequence). This CDR3 is 16 amino acids long. The CDR3 DNA is TGTGCCAGCAGTTTAGTTCCAAGCGGGGGGGCCTACGAGCAGTACTTC. Translation gives CASSLVPSGGAYEQYF.

This clone has only one observation. The chain recombines TRBV5-4 with TRBJ1-6, with 9 positions matching TRBD1. The J segment lost 6 bases and the V segment lost 3 bases, leaving 7 bases of the junction unmatched. This CDR3 is 16 amino acids long. Germline loops: CDR1 SGHNT, CDR2 YYREEE (reference sequence). The CDR3 DNA follows: TGTGCCAGCAGCTCCCGGACAGGGGCCCGTAATTCACCCCTCCACTTT. Translated: CASSSRTGARNSPLHF.